Given below is one T cell receptor (beta chain) in context. In the same sample, other DNA sequences code for this CDR3. This specimen comes from a study of T cell changes during pregnancy in multiple sclerosis. The assay was immunoSEQ multiplex PCR, and TCRdb's table has in-frame clones only and misses some. The table lists about 22,000 clones, about 88% of them singletons. The sequencing here drew on CD8+ T cells from peripheral blood mononuclear cells, taken after pregnancy. The sequence was obtained from a female donor with multiple sclerosis, enrolled in a pregnancy study.

DNA for the CDR3: TGTGCCAGCAGCGTTGGGACAGGGGATCAGCCCCAGCATTTT. Translation: CASSVGTGDQPQHF. The chain carries TRBV9 and TRBJ1-5, with 10 positions matching TRBD1. Germline assignment: CDR1 SGDLS and CDR2 YYNGEE. This CDR3 is 14 amino acids long. V lost 2 bases, J lost 5 bases, and 1 base stayed unmatched.